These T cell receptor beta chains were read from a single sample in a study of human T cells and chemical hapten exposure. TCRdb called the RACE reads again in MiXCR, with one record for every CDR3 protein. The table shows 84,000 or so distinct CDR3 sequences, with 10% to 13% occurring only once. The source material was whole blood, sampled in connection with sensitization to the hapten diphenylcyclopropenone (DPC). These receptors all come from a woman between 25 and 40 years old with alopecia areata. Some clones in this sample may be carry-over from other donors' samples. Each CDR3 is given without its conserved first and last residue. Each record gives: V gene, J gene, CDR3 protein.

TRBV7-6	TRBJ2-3	ASSLDQTRTDTQY
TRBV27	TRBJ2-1	AAVGVTQIWF
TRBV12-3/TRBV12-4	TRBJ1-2	ASSLGRPYGYT
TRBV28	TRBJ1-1	ASSTGTGDAEAF
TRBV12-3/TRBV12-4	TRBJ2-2	ASSSTMGGELF
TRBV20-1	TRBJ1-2	SARSRDGYGYT
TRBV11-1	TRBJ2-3	ASSPPGLAATDTQY
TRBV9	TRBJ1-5	ASSVDTLAGNQPQH
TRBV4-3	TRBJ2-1	ASSQLSSYNEQF
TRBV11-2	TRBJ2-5	ASSWTGGTQY
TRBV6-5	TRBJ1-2	ASSRGIRLGSNYGYT
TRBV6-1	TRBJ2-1	ASRGGNEQF
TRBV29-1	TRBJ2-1	SVDRSRAYNEQF
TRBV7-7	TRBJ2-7	ASSSDRGGEQY
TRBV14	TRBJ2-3	ASSQVVGRTDTQY
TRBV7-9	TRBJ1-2	ASSPQPTGGYGYT
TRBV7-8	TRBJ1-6	ASGNRQASSPLH
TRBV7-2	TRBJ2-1	ASSLARTSGSGGSYNEQF
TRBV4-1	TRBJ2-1	ASSQLAGYNEQF
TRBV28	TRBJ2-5	ASRSPLNPRQETQY
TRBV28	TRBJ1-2	ATQGEYYGYT
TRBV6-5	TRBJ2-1	ASSYLAGFGNEQF
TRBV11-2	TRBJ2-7	ASSPPGPLEI
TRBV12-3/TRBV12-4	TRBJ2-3	ASSPGTEDTQY
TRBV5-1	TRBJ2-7	ASSLADEQY
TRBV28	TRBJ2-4	ASSPSQLAKNIQY
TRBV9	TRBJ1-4	ASSVAGDTNEKLF
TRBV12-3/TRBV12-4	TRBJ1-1	ASTLGQGGRNTEAF
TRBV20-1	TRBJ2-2	SARDLRLGAGELF
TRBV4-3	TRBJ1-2	ASSQDTGYGYT
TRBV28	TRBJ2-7	ASSETGLSDEQY
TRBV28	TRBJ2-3	ASSSGTRGTDTQY
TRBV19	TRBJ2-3	ASSPNRDRYTDTQY
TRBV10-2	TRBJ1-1	ASREGAEAF
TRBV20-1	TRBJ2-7	SAREEGNIYEQY
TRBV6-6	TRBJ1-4	ASSYPGTGREANEKLF
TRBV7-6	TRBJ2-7	ASSLSGTGYYEQY
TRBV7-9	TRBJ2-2	ASTRTAAVGRANTGELF
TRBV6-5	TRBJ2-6	ASSYWQGTGANVLT
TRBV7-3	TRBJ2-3	ASSLTNAPADTQY
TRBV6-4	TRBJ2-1	ASSSGTYGNNEQF
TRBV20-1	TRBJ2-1	SAPRGGSSYNEQF
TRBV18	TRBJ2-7	ASSPIPGDRYEQY
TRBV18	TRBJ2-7	ASSLPGTGAYEQY
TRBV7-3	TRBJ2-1	ASSLWDRGNEQF
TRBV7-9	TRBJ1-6	ASNPPGRGQIRPLH
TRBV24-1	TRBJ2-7	ATSPGASSYEQY
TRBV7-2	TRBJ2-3	ASSLGWRGPASEADTDTQY
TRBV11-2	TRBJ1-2	ASSLDRSYT
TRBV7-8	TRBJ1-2	ASSPGGFVGDGYT
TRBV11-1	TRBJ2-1	ASSSDRTFDNEQF
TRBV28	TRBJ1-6	ASSPRMGEGWLH
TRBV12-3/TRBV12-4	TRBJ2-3	ASSFSGGRSTDTQY
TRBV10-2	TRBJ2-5	ASRSGLAGGETQY
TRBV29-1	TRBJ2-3	SVWTGASFDTQY
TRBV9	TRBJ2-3	ASSVRGGWSDTQY
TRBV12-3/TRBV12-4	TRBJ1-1	ASSPPGENTEAF
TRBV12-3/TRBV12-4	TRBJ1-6	ASSSQGGRGSPLH
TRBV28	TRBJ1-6	ASSFNRGAGNSPLH